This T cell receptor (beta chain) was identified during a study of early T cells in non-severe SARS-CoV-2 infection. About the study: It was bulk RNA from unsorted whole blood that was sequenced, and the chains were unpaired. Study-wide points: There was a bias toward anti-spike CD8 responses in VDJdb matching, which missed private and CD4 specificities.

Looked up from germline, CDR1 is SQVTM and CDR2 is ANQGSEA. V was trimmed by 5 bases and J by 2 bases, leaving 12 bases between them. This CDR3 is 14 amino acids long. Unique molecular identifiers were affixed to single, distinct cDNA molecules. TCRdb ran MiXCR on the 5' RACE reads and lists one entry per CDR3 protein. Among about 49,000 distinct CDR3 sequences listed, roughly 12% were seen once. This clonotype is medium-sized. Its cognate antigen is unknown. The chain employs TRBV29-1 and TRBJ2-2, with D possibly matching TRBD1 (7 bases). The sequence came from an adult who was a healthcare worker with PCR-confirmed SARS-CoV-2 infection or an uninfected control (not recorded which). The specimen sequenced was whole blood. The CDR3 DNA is TGCAGCGTTCGCGGGACAGTTAACACCGGGGAGCTGTTTTTT. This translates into CSVRGTVNTGELFF.